This T cell receptor beta chain was captured by sequencing in a study of blood T cell repertoires in COVID-19. For the study at large: Acute and convalescent COVID-19 specimens originated in the United States, Italy and Spain. Nucleic acid was either cDNA or gDNA, and it came from T cells, B-cell-depleted T cells, or PBMCs.

The germline V gene encodes CDR1 SGHKS and CDR2 YYEKEE (reference sequence). The CDR3 spans 12 residues. Trimming shortened V by 1 base and J by 5 bases, and 6 bases separated the two germline ends. Assignment of participants to cohorts was predicated upon participant-reported clinical history. Per the original methods: How many nucleated cells were present was estimated from reference gene primer amplification. Data came from immunoSEQ multiplex PCR; TCRdb stores just in-frame clones and leaves some out. That table is the source of V, J and clone size, and D and trimming were worked out from the DNA. The sample records about 280,000 clones, 90% being singletons.

The sample taken for sequencing was PBMCs or T cells enriched from blood (not recorded which). This clonotype originated in a woman aged 18-30 years with acute COVID-19. The V and J genes are TRBV5-5 and TRBJ1-2; D gene ambiguous. The CDR3 DNA reads as TGTGCCAGCAGCTTGAAATCGTATGGCTACACCTTC. This encodes CASSLKSYGYTF.